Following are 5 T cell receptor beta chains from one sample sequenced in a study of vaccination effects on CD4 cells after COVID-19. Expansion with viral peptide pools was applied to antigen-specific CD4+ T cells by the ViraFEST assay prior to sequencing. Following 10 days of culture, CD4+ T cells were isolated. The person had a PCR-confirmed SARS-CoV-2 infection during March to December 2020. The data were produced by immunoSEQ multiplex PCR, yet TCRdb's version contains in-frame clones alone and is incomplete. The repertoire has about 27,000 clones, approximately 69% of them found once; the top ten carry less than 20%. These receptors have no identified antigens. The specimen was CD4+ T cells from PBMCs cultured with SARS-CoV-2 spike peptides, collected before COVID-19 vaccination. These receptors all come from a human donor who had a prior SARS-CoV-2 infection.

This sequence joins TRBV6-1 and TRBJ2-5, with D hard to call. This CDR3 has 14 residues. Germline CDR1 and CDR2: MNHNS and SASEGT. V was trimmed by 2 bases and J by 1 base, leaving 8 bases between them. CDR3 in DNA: TGTGCCAGCAGTGAACCGACACTCCAAGAGACCCAGTACTTC. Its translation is CASSEPTLQETQYF.

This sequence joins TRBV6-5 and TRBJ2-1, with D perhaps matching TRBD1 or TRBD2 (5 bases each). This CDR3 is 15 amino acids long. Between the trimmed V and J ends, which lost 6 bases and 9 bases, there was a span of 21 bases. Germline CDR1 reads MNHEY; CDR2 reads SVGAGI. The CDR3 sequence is CASRGPVQLGGEQFF. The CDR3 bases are TGTGCCAGCAGGGGACCGGTCCAATTAGGCGGTGAGCAGTTCTTC.

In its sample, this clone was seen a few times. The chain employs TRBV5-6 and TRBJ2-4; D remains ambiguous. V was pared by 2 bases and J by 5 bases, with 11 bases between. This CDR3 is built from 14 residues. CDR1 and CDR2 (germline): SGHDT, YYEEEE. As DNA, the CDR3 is TGTGCCAGCAGCTTCGCAGCCCTTGAAAACATTCAGTACTTC. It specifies CASSFAALENIQYF.

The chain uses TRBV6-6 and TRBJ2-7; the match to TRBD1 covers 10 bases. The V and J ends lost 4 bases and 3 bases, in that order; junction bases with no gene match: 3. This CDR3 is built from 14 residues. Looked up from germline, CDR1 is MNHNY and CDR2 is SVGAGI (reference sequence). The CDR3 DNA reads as TGTGCCAGCAGTTCTGGGGACAGGGGCTACGAGCAGTACTTC. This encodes CASSSGDRGYEQYF.

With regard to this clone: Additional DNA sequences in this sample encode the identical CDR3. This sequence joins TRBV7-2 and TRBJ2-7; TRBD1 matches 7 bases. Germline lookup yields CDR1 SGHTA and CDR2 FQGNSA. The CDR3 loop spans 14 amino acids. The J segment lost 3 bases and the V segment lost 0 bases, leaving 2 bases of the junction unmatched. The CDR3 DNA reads TGTGCCAGCAGCTTAGCGGGACAGAACTACGAGCAGTACTTC. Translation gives CASSLAGQNYEQYF.